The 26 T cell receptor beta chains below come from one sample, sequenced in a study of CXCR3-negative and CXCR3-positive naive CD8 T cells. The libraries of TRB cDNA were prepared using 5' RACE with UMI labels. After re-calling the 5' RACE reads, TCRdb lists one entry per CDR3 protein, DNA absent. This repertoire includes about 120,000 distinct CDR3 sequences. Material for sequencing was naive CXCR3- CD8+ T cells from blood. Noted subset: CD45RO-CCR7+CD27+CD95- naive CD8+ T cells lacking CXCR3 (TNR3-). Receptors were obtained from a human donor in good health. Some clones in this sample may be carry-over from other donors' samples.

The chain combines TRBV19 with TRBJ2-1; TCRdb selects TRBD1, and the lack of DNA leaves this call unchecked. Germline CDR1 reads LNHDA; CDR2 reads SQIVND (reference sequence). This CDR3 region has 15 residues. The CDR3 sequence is CASSMGTMLNNEQFF.

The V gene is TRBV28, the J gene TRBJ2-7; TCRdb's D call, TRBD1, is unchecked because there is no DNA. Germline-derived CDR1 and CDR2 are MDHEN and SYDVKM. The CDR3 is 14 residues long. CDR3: CASRNRDTAYEQYF. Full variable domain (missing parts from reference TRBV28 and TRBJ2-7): DVKVTQSSRYLVKRTGEKVFLECVQDMDHENMFWYRQDPGLGLRLIYFSYDVKMKEKGDIPEGYSVSREKKERFSLILESASTNQTSMYLCASRNRDTAYEQYFGPGTRLTVT.

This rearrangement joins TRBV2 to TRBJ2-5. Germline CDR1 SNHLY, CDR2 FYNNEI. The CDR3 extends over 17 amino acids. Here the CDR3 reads CASSDVWQTMTEETQYF.

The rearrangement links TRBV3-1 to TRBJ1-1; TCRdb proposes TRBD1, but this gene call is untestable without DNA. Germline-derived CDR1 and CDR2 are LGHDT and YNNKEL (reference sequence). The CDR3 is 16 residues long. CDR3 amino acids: CASSQVIGQGHTEAFF.

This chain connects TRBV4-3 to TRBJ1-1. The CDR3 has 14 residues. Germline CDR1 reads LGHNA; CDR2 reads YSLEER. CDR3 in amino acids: CASSQDRGRPEAFF.

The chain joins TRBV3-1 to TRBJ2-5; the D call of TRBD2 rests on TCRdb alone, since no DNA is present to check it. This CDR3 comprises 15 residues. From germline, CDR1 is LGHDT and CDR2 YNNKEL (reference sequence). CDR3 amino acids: CASSQDSRSQETQYF.

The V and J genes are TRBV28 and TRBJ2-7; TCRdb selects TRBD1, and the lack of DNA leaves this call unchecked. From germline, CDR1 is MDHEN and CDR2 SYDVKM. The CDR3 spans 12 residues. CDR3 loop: CASSFRGYEQYF.

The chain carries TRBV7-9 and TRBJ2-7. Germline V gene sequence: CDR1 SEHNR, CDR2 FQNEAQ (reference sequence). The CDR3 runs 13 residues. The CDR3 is CASSLGTAYEQYF.

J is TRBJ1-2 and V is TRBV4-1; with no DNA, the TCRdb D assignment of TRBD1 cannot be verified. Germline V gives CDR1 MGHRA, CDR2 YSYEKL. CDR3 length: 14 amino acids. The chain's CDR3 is CASSPGPEANGYTF.

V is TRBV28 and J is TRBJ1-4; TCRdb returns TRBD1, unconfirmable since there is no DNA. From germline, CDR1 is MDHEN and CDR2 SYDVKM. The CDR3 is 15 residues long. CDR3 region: CASNLYGVRGEKLFF.

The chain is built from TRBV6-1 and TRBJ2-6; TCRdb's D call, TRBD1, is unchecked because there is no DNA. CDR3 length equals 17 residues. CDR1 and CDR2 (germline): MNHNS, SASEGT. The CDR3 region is CASSDANRAGWANVLTF.

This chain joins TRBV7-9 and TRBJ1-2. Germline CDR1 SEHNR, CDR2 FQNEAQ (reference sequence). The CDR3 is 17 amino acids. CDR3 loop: CASARGGREEVNYGYTF. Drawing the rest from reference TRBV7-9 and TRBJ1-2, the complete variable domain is DTGVSQNPRHKITKRGQNVTFRCDPISEHNRLYWYRQTLGQGPEFLTYFQNEAQLEKSRLLSDRFSAERPKGSFSTLEIQRTEQGDSAMYLCASARGGREEVNYGYTFGSGTRLTVV.

CDR3 region: CASSSEGVSNQPQHF. The rearrangement joins TRBV28 to TRBJ1-5; the TCRdb D gene call, TRBD1, has no DNA to confirm it. This CDR3 comprises 15 residues. Germline-derived CDR1 and CDR2 are MDHEN and SYDVKM.

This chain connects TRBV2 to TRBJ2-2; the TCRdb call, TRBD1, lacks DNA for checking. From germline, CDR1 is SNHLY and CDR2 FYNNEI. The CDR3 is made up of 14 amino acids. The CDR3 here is CASMPLRGIGELFF.

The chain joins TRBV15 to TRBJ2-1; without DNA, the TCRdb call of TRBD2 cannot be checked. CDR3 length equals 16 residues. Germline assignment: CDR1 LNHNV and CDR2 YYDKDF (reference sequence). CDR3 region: CATSRGTSGGYNEQLF. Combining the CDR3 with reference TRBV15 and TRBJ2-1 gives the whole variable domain DAMVIQNPRYQVTQFGKPVTLSCSQTLNHNVMYWYQQKSSQAPKLLFHYYDKDFNNEADTPDNFQSRRPNTSFCFLDIRSPGLGDTAMYLCATSRGTSGGYNEQLFGPGTRLTVL.

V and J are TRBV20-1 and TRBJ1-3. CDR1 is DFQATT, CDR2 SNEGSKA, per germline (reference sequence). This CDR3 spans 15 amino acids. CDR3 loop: CSARRRHHSGNTIYF.

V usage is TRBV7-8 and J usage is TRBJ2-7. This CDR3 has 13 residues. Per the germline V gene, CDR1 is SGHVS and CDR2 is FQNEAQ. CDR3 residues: CASSLVGAYEQYF.

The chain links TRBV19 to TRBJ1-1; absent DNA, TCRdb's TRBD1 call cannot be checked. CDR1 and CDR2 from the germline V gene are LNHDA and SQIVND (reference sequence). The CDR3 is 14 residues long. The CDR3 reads CASSYTGANTEAFF.

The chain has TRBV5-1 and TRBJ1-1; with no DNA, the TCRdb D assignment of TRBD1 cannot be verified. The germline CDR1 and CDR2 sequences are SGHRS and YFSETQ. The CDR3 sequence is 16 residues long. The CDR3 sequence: CASSLSWRGGNTEAFF. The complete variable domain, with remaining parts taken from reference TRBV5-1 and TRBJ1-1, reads KAGVTQTPRYLIKTRGQQVTLSCSPISGHRSVSWYQQTPGQGLQFLFEYFSETQRNKGNFPGRFSGRQFSNSRSEMNVSTLELGDSALYLCASSLSWRGGNTEAFFGQGTRLTVV.

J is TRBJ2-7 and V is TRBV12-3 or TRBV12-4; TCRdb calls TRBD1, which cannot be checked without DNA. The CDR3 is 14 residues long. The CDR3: CASSIGGSNHEQYF.

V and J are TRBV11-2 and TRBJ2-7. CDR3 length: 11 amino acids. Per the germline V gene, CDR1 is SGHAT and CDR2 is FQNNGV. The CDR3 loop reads CASSLAMEQYF.

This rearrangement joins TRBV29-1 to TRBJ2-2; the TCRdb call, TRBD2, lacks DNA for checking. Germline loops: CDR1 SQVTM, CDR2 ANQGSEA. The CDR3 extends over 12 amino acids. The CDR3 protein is CSGDSLTGELFF.

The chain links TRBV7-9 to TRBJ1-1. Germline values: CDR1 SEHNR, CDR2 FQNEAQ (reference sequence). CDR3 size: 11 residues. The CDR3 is CASSLSTEAFF.

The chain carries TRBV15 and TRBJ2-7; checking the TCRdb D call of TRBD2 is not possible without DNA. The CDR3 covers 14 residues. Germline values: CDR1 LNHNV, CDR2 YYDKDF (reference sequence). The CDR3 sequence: CATSQELAGVEQYF.

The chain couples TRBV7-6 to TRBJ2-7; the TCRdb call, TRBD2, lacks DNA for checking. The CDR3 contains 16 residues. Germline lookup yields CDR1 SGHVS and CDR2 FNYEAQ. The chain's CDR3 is CASSFNSGRVIYEQYF.

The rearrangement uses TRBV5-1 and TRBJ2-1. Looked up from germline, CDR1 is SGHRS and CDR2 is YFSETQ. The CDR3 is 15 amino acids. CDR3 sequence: CASSSDFSSYNEQFF.